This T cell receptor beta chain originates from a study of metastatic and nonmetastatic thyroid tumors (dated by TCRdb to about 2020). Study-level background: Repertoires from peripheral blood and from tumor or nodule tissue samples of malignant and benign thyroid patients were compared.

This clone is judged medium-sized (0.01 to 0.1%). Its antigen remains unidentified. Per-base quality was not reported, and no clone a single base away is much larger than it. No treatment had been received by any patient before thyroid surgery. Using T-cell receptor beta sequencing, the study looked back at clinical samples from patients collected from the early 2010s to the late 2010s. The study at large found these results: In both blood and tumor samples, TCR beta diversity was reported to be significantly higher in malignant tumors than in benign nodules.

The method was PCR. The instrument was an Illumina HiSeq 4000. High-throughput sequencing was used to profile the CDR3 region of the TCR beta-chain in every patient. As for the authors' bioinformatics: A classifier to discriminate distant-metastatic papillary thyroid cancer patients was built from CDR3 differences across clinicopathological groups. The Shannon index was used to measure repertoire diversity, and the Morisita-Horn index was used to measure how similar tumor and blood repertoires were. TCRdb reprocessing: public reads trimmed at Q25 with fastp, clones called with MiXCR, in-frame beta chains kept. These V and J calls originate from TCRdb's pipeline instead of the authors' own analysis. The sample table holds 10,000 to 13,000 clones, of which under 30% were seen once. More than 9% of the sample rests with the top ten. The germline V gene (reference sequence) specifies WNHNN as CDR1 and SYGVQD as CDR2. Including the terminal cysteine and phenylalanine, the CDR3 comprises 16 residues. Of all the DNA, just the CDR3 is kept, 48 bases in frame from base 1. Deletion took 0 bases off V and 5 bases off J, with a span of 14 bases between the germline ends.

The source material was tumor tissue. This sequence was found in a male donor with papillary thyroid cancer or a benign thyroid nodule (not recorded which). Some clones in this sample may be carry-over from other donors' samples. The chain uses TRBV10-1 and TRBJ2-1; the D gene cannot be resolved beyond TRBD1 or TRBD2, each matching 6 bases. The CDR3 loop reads CASSESSGAGDNEQFF. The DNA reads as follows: TGCGCCAGCAGTGAGTCATCGGGGGCTGGTGACAATGAGCAGTTCTTC.